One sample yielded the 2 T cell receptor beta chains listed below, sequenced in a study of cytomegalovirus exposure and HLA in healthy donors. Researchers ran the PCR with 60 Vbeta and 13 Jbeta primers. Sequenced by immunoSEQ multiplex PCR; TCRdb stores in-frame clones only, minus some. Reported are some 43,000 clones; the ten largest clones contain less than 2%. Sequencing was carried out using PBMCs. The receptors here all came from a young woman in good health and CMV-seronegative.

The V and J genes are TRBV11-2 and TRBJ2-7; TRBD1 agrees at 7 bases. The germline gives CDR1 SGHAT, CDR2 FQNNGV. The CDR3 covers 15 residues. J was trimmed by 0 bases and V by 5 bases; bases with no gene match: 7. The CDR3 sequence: CASSPGGTVSYEQYF. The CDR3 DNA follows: TGTGCCAGCAGCCCGGGTGGGACAGTCTCCTACGAGCAGTACTTC.

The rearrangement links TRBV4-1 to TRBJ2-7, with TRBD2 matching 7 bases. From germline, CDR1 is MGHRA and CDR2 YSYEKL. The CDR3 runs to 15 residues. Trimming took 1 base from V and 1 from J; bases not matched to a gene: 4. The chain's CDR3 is CASSQGGSASYEQYF. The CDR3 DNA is TGCGCCAGCAGCCAAGGCGGGAGCGCTTCCTACGAGCAGTACTTC.